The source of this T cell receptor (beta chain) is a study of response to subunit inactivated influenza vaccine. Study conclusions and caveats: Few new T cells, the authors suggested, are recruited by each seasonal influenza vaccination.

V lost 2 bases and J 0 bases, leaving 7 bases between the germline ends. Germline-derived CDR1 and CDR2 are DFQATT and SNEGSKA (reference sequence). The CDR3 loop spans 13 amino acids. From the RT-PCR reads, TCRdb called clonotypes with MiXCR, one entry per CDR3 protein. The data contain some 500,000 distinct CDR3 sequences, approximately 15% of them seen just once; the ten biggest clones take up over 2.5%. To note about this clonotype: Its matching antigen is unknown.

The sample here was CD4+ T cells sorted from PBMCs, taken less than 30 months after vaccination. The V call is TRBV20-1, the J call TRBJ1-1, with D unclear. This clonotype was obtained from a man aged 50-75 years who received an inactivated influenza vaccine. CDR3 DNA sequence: TGCAGTGCTAGATCGCAGTTGAACACTGAAGCTTTCTTT. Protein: CSARSQLNTEAFF.